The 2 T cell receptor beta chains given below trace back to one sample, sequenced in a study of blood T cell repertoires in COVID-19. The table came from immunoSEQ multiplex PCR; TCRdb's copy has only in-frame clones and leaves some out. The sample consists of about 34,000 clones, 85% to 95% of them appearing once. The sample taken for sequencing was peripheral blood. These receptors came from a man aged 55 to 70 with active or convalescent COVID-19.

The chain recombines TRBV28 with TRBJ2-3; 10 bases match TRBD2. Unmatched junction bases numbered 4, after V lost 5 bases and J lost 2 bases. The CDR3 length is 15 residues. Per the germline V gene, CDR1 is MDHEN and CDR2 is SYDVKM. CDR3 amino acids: CASSPLAGYTDTQYF. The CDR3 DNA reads TGTGCCAGCAGTCCACTAGCGGGGTACACAGATACGCAGTATTTT.

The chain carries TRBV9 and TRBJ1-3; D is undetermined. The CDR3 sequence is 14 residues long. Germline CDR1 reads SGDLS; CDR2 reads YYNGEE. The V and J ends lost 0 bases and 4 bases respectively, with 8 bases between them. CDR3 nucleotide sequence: TGTGCCAGCAGCGTAGAGATGGGCGGAAACACCATATATTTT. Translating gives CASSVEMGGNTIYF.